The rows below give T cell receptor beta chains drawn from one sample of a study of T-cell reconstitution after alpha-beta-depleted transplantation in children. TCRdb re-called the PCR reads with MiXCR, one entry per CDR3 protein. The sample contains about 250,000 distinct CDR3 sequences, 20% to 30% of which appear only once. The sequencing here drew on PBMCs, mostly from graft donor cells, taken 360 days after TCRalphabeta/CD19-depleted stem cell transplant. The source of these receptors is a female patient aged 2 to 10 who had a stem cell transplant for congenital amegakaryocytic thrombocytopenia, so the T cells may come from the graft donor. Each CDR3 is given with its conserved first and last residue. D genes are given only for firm matches. Part of the rows lack a size; the others show once, few, many or a class for expanded clones.

>TRBV4-3|few|NA|TRBJ2-1
CASSQKAVMRDEQFF
TGCGCCAGCAGCCAGAAAGCGGTCATGAGGGATGAGCAGTTCTTC
>TRBV29-1|NA|NA|TRBJ2-1
CSVRGGKAGVGSYNEQFF
TGCAGCGTCCGAGGAGGGAAGGCCGGGGTCGGCTCCTACAATGAGCAGTTCTTC
>TRBV5-1|NA|NA|TRBJ2-7
CASSLVLQGKIREQYF
TGCGCCAGCAGCTTGGTTTTACAGGGAAAAATTCGCGAGCAGTACTTC
>TRBV11-2|few|NA|TRBJ2-7
CASSLNRGINSYEQYF
TGTGCCAGCAGCCTCAACCGTGGGATCAACTCCTACGAGCAGTACTTC
>TRBV6-4|NA|TRBD2|TRBJ2-1
CAIPGLAIDNEQFF
TGTGCCATCCCGGGACTAGCGATTGACAATGAGCAGTTCTTC
>TRBV20-1|NA|NA|TRBJ2-7
CSARLSGATYEQYF
TGCAGTGCTAGACTCTCAGGCGCGACCTACGAGCAGTACTTC
>TRBV7-8|few|NA|TRBJ2-7
CASSLVLHRSSYEQYF
TGTGCCAGCAGCTTAGTACTACATCGGAGCTCCTACGAGCAGTACTTC
>TRBV5-6|few|TRBD1|TRBJ2-2
CASSWGTAANTGELFF
TGTGCCAGCAGCTGGGGGACAGCCGCGAACACCGGGGAGCTGTTTTTT
>TRBV4-2|few|NA|TRBJ1-3
CASSQDEQPLSGNTIYF
TGTGCCAGCAGCCAAGACGAGCAGCCCCTCTCTGGAAACACCATATATTTT
>TRBV29-1|few|NA|TRBJ2-5
CSTLSGIQETQYF
TGCAGCACCCTTAGCGGAATCCAAGAGACCCAGTACTTC
>TRBV20-1|few|NA|TRBJ1-2
CSARDRDYGYTF
TGCAGTGCTAGAGACCGCGACTATGGCTACACCTTC
>TRBV20-1|NA|NA|TRBJ2-5
CSAPHGKTQYF
TGCAGTGCTCCCCATGGGAAGACCCAGTACTTC
>TRBV20-1|NA|NA|TRBJ1-6
CSARDYSRGNNSPLHF
TGCAGTGCTAGAGATTATTCCCGGGGAAATAATTCACCCCTCCACTTT